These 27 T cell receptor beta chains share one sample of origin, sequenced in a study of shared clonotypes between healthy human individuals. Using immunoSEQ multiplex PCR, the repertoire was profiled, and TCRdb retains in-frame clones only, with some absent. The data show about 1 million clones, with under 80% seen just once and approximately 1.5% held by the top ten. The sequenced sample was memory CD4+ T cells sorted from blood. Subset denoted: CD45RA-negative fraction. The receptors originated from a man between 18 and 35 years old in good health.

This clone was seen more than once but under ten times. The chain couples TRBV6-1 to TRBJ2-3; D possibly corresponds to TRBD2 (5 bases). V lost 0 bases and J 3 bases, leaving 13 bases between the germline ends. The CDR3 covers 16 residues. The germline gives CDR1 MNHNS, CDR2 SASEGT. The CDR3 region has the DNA TGTGCCAGCAGTGAAGCCCGGGGATATAGAACAGATACGCAGTATTTT. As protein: CASSEARGYRTDTQYF.

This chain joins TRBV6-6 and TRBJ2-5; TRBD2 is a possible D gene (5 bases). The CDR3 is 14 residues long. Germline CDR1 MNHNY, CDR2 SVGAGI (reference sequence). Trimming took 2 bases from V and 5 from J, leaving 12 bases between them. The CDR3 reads CASSYRTGVETQYF. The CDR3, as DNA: TGTGCCAGCAGTTACAGGACCGGGGTGGAGACCCAGTACTTC.

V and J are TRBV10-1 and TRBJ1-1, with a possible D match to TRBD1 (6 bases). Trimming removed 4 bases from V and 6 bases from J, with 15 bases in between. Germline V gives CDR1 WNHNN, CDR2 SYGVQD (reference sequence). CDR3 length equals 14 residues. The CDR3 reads CASSADRRGAEAFF. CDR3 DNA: TGCGCCAGCAGTGCCGACAGGCGCGGGGCTGAAGCTTTCTTT.

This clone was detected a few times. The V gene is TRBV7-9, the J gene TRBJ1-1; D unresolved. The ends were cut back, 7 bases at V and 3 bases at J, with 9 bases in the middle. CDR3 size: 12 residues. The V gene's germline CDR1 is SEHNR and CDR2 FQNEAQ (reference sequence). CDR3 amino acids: CASNRGYTEAFF. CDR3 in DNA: TGTGCCAGCAACCGAGGCTACACTGAAGCTTTCTTT.

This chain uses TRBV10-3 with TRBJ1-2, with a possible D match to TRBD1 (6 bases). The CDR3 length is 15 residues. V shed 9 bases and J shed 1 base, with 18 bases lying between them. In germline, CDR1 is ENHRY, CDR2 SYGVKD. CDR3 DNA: TGTGCCATTTCTGAGCGGGACACTAATAACTATGGCTACACCTTC. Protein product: CAISERDTNNYGYTF.

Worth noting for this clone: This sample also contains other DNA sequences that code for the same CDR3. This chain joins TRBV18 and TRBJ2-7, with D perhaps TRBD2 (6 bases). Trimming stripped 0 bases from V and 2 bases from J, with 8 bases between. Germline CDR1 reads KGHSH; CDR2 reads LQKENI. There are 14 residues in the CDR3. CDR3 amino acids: CASSPPAGTYEQYF. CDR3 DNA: TGTGCCAGCTCACCACCGGCGGGAACCTACGAGCAGTACTTC.

This CDR3 reads CASSQEGMGQGATGELFF. CDR3 nucleotide sequence: TGTGCCAGCAGCCAAGAAGGAATGGGACAGGGGGCAACCGGGGAGCTGTTTTTT. The chain links TRBV4-2 to TRBJ2-2; 12 bases agree with TRBD1. CDR1 and CDR2 from the germline V gene are LGHNA and YNFKEQ. Trimming removed 0 bases from V and 5 bases from J; junction bases left unmatched: 7. This CDR3 has 18 residues.

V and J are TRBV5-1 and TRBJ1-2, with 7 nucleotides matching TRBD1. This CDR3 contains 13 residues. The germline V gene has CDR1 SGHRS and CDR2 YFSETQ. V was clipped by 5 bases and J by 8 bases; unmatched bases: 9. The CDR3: CASRGQDGGGYTF. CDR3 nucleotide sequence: TGCGCCAGCAGAGGACAGGACGGTGGGGGCTACACCTTC.

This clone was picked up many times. The CDR3 region is CASSLEGRNSPLHF. The DNA for the CDR3 is TGTGCCAGCAGCTTAGAGGGGCGGAATTCACCCCTCCACTTT. The chain couples TRBV7-9 to TRBJ1-6, with a possible D match to TRBD1 (5 bases). The CDR3 spans 14 residues. Germline V gene lookup returns CDR1 SEHNR and CDR2 FQNEAQ (reference sequence). The V and J ends lost 1 base and 7 bases respectively, with 8 bases between them.

CDR3 loop: CASSSDRGGSMGGYTF. As DNA, the CDR3 is TGTGCCAGCTCATCGGACAGGGGCGGTTCGATGGGTGGCTACACCTTC. The chain combines TRBV18 with TRBJ1-2, with 9 positions matching TRBD1. The CDR3 loop spans 16 amino acids. The V gene's germline CDR1 is KGHSH and CDR2 LQKENI. After removal of 5 bases from V and 7 bases from J, the junction contained 14 bases not matched to a gene.

In nucleotides, the CDR3 is TGCGCCAGCAGCCAAGATTCGGGGGTTGGAGGCTACACCTTC. Translated: CASSQDSGVGGYTF. This chain connects TRBV4-3 to TRBJ1-2; D possibly corresponds to TRBD1 (5 bases). This CDR3 comprises 14 residues. Trimming took off 0 bases at V and 8 bases at J, with 13 bases between the two ends. Per germline, CDR1 LGHNA and CDR2 YSLEER.

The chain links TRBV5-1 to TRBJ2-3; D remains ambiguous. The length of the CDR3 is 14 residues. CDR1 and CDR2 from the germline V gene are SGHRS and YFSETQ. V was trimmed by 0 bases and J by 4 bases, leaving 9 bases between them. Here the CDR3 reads CASSLAVVADTQYF. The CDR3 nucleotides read TGCGCCAGCAGCTTGGCCGTTGTAGCAGATACGCAGTATTTT.

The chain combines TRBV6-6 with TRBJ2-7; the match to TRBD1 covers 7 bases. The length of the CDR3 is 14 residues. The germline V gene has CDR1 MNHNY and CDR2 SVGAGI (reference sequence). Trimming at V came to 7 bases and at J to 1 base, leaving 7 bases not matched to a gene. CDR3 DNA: TGTGCCAGCAAAAACGAGGGGGCATCCTACGAGCAGTACTTC. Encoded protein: CASKNEGASYEQYF.

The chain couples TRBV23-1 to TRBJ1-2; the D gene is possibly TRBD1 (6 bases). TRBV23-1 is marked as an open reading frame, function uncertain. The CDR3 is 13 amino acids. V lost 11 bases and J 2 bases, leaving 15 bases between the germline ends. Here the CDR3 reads CALKGGINYGYTF. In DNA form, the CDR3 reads TGCGCCTTAAAGGGGGGAATAAACTATGGCTACACCTTC.

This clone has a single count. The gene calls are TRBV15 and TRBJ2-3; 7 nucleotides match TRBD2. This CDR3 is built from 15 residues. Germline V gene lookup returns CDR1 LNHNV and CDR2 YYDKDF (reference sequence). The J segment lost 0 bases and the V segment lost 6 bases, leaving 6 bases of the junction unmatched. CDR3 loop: CATRKRGASTDTQYF. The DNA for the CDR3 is TGTGCCACCAGGAAGCGGGGCGCTAGCACAGATACGCAGTATTTT.

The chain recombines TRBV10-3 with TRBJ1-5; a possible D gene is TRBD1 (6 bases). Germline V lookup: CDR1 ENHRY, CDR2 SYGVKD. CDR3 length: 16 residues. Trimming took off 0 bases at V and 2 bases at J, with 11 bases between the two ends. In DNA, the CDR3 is TGTGCCATCAGTGAGTCCTCCCCAGGGGGCAATCAGCCCCAGCATTTT. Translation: CAISESSPGGNQPQHF.

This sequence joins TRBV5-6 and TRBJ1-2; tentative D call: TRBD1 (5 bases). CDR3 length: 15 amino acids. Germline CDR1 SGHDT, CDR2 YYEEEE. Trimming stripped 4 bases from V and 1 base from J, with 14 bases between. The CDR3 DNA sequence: TGTGCCAGCAGCGCGGGGCAGGGCTATAACTATGGCTACACCTTC. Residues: CASSAGQGYNYGYTF.

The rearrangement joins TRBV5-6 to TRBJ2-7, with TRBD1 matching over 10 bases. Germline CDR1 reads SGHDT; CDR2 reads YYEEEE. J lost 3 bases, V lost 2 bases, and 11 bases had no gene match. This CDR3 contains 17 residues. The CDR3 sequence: CASSFRPGTGVFYEQYF. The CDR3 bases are TGTGCCAGCAGCTTCCGCCCCGGGACAGGGGTCTTCTACGAGCAGTACTTC. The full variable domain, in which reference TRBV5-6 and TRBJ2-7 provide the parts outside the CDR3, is DAGVTQSPTHLIKTRGQQVTLRCSPKSGHDTVSWYQQALGQGPQFIFQYYEEEERQRGNFPDRFSGHQFPNYSSELNVNALLLGDSALYLCASSFRPGTGVFYEQYFGPGTRLTVT.

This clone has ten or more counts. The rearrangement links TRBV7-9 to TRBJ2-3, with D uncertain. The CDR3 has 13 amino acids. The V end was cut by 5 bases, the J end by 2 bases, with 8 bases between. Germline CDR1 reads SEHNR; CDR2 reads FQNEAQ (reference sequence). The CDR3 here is CASSPSLTDTQYF. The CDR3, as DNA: TGTGCCAGCAGCCCCTCCCTCACAGATACGCAGTATTTT.

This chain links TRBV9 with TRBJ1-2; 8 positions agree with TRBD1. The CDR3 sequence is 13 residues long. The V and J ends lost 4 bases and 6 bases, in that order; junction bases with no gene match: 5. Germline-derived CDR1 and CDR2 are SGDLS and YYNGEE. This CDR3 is CASSPGTGDGYTF. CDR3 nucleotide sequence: TGTGCCAGCAGCCCCGGGACAGGTGATGGCTACACCTTC. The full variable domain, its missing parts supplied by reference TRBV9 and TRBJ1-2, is DSGVTQTPKHLITATGQRVTLRCSPRSGDLSVYWYQQSLDQGLQFLIQYYNGEERAKGNILERFSAQQFPDLHSELNLSSLELGDSALYFCASSPGTGDGYTFGSGTRLTVV.

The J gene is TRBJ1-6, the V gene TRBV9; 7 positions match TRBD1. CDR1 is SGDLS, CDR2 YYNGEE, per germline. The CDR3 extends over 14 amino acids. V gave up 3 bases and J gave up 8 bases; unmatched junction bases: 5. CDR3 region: CASSGGQSYSPLHF. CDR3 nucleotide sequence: TGTGCCAGCAGCGGGGGACAGTCCTATTCACCCCTCCACTTT.

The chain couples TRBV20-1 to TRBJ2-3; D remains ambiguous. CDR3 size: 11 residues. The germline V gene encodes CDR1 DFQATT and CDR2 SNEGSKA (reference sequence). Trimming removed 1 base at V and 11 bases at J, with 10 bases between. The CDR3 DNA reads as TGCAGTGCTAGAGGGGATTTTATGCAGTATTTT. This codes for CSARGDFMQYF.

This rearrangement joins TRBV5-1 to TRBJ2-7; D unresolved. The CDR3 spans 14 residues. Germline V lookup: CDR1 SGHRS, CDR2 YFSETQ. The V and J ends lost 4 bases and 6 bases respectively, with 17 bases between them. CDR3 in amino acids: CASSLLPSKGEQYF. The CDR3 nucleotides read TGCGCCAGCAGCCTGTTACCCTCCAAGGGCGAGCAGTACTTC.

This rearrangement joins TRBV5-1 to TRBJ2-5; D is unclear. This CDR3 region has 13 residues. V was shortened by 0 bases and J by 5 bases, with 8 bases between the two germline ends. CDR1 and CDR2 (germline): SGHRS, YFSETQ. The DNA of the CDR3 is TGCGCCAGCAGCTTGGTCCCCCGGGAGACCCAGTACTTC. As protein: CASSLVPRETQYF.

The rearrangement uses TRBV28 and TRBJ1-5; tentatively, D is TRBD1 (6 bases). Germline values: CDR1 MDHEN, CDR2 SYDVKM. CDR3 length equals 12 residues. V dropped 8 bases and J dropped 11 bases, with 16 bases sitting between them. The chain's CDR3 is CASRDTTKSQHF. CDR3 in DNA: TGTGCCAGCCGGGACACGACAAAGTCCCAGCATTTT.

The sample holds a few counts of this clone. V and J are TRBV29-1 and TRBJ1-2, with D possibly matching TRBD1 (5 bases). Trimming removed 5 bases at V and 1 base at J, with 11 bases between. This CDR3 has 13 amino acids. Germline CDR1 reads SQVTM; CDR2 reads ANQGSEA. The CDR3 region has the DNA TGCAGCGTTTTTCCCGACAGTAACTATGGCTACACCTTC. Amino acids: CSVFPDSNYGYTF.

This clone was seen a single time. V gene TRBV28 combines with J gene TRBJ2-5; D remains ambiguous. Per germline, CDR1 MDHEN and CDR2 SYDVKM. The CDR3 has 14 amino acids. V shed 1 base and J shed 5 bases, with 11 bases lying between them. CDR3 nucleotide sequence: TGTGCCAGCAGTTTATTGGGGATCGGGGAGACCCAGTACTTC. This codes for CASSLLGIGETQYF.